In this sample, the clone carrying this T cell receptor (beta chain) turned up many times. TCRdb fed the RT-PCR reads into MiXCR, producing one record per CDR3 protein. The sample holds fewer than 800,000 distinct CDR3 sequences, 13% to 15% seen once. The CDR3 loop spans 15 amino acids. Per the germline V gene, CDR1 is SGHTA and CDR2 is FQGNSA. V lost 7 bases, J lost 5 bases, and 11 bases stayed unmatched. The TCR was taken from a female donor in good health, serving as a healthy control. The material sequenced was memory CD4+ T cells from blood. The chain combines TRBV7-2 with TRBJ2-3; the match to TRBD1 covers 8 bases. CDR3 residues: CASTELRGRGDTQYF. CDR3 in DNA: TGTGCCAGCACCGAACTCAGGGGGCGAGGAGATACGCAGTATTTT.